This T cell receptor beta chain derives from a study of human T cells and chemical hapten exposure. Study findings and constraints: High-frequency TCRs, those above 1 in 1000, stayed the same after DPC sensitization.

CDR3 length equals 15 residues. Per the germline V gene, CDR1 is LGHDT and CDR2 is YNNKEL (reference sequence). The ends were cut back, 3 bases at V and 6 bases at J, with 14 bases in the middle. Time point noted: pre-sensitization, week 0. Treatment specified: therapeutic diphenylcyclopropenone sensitization with weekly scalp DPC. This clonotype has at least ten counts. Its antigen is not identified. Unique molecular identifiers were linked by the library to individual cDNA molecules. Using its own MiXCR run on the RACE reads, TCRdb lists one record per CDR3 protein. This table holds 60,000 to 75,000 distinct CDR3 sequences, roughly 6.7% found once.

The chain joins TRBV3-1 to TRBJ2-2; the D gene is possibly TRBD2 (6 bases). Specimen: whole blood, collected in connection with sensitization to the hapten diphenylcyclopropenone (DPC). This clonotype originated in a woman in her 30s with alopecia areata. Some clones in this sample may be carry-over from other donors' samples. This CDR3 reads CASSHRLVIAGELFF. CDR3 coding DNA: TGTGCCAGCAGCCATCGACTAGTCATCGCCGGGGAGCTGTTTTTT.